This paragraph reports one T cell receptor beta chain. The antigen is not known. The sample comes from a study of long-term antiretroviral therapy in people with HIV. Findings and caveats of the study: In HIV, the repertoires covered a tighter span of CDR3 lengths than in controls. Clonotypes expanded prior to ART showed repertoire dominance at all sampled time points.

Investigators performed immunoSEQ version v3.0 at survey level. Measured with immunoSEQ multiplex PCR; TCRdb has only the in-frame clones, and not every one. The data show around 29,000 clones, approximately 80% seen once. V lost 2 bases and J lost 2, with 13 bases in between. The V gene's germline CDR1 is MGHRA and CDR2 YSYEKL. This CDR3 has 16 residues. The sequences come from unsorted PBMCs, collected 0.3 years after starting antiretroviral therapy. The chain combines TRBV4-1 with TRBJ1-3, with D tentatively TRBD1 (6 bases). The sequence came from a man aged 35 to 55 with HIV. The CDR3, as DNA: TGCGCCAGCAGCCAATGGCAGGGGAAGACTGGAAACACCATATATTTT. Protein product: CASSQWQGKTGNTIYF.